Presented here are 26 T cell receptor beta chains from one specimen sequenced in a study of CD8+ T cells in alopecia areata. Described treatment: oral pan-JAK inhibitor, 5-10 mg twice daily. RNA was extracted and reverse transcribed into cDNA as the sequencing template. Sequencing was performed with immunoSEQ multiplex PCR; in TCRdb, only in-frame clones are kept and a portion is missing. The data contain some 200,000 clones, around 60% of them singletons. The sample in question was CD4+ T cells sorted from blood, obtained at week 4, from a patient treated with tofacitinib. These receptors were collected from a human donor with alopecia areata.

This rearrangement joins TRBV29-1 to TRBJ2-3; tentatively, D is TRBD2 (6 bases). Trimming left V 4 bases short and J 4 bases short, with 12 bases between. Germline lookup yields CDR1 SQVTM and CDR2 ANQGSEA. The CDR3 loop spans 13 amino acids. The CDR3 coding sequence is TGCAGCGTTGGAGTTGGAGGGGCAGATACGCAGTATTTT. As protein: CSVGVGGADTQYF.

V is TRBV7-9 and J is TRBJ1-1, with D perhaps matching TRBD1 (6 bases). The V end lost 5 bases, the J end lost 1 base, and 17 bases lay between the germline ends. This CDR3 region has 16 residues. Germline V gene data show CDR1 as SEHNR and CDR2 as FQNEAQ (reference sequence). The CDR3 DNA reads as TGTGCCAGCAGCCCCCGACAGGTAGGGCGGAACACTGAAGCTTTCTTT. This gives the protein CASSPRQVGRNTEAFF.

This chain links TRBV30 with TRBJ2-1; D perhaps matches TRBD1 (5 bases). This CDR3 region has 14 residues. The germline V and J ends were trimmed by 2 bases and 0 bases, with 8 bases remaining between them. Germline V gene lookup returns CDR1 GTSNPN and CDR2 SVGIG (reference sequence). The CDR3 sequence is CAWSRQSSYNEQFF. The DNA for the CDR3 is TGTGCCTGGAGTCGACAGAGCTCCTACAATGAGCAGTTCTTC.

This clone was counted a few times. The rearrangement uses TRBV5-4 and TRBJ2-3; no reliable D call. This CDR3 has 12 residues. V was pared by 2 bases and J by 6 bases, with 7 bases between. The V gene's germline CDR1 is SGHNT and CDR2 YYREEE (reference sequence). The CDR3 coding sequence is TGTGCCAGCAGCTTAAGCGCTGATACGCAGTATTTT. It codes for CASSLSADTQYF.

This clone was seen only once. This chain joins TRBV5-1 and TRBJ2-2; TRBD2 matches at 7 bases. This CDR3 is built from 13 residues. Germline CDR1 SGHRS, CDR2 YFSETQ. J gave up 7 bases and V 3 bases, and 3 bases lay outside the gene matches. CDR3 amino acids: CASSSREGGELFF. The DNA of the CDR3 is TGCGCCAGCAGCTCCAGGGAGGGCGGGGAGCTGTTTTTT.

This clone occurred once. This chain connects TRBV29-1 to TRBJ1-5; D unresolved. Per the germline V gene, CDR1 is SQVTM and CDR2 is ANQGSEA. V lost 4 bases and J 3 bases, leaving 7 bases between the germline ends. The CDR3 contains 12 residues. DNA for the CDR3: TGCAGCGTTGGGCAGAACAATCAGCCCCAGCATTTT. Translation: CSVGQNNQPQHF.

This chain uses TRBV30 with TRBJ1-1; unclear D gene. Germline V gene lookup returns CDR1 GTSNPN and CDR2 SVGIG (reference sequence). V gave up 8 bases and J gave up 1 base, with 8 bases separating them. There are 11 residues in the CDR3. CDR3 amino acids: CAEWGNTEAFF. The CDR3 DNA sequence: TGTGCCGAGTGGGGGAACACTGAAGCTTTCTTT.

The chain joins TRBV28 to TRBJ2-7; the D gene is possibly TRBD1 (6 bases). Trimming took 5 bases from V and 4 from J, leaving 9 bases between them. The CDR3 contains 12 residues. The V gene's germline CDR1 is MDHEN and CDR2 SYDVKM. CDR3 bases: TGTGCCAGCAGTGTTACAGGGTACGAGCAGTACTTC. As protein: CASSVTGYEQYF.

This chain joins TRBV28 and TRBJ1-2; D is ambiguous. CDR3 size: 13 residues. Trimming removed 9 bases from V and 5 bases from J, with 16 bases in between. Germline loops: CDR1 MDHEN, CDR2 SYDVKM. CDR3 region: CASQSAVPYGYTF. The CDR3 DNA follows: TGTGCCAGTCAATCGGCCGTTCCATATGGCTACACCTTC.

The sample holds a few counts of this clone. CDR3 coding DNA: TGTGCCAGCAGCAACTCTCCTCTAGGGGAGGGATACACCTTC. It codes for CASSNSPLGEGYTF. The chain uses TRBV9 and TRBJ1-2; D possibly corresponds to TRBD1 (5 bases). Germline loops: CDR1 SGDLS, CDR2 YYNGEE. Between the trimmed V and J ends, which lost 4 bases and 11 bases, there was a span of 21 bases. The CDR3 totals 14 residues.

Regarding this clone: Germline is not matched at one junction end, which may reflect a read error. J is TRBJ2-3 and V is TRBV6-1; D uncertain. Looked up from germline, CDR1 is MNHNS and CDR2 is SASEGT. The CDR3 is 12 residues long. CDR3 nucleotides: TGTGCCATCAGTGGGGTCAGAGATACGCAGTATTTT. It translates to CAISGVRDTQYF.

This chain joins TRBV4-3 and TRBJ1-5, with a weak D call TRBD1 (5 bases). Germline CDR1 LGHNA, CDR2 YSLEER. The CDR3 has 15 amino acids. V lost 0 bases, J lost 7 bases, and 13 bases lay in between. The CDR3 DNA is TGCGCCAGCAGCCAAGATCGTGGGGGGTACCAGCCCCAGCATTTT. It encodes CASSQDRGGYQPQHF.

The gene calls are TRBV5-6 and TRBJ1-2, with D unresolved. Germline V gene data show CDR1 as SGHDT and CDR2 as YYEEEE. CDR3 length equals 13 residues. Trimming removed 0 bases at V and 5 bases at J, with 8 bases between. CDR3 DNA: TGTGCCAGCAGCTTGGGAAAGGATTATGGCTACACCTTC. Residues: CASSLGKDYGYTF.

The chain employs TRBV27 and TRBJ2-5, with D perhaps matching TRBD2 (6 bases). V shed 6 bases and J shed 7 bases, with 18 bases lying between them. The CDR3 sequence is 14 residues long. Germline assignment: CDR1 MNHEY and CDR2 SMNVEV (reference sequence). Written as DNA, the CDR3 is TGTGCCAGCAGGACTAGTTCGGGCTATGGGACCCAGTACTTC. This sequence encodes CASRTSSGYGTQYF.

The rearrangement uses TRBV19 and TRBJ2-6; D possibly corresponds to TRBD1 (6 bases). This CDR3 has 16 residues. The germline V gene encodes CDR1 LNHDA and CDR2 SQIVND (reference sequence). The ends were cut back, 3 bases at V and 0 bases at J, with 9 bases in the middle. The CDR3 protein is CASSIGQISGANVLTF. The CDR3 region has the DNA TGTGCCAGTAGTATCGGACAGATCTCTGGGGCCAACGTCCTGACTTTC.

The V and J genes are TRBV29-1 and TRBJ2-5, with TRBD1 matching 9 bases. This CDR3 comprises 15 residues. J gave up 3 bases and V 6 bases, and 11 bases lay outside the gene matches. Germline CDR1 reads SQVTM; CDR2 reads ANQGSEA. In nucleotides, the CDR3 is TGCAGCGTCGTCGGTACGACAGGGGGTGAAGAGACCCAGTACTTC. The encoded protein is CSVVGTTGGEETQYF.

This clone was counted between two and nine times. The CDR3 DNA sequence: TGCGCCAGCAGCCAAGATGTTGACAGGGAAGCTTTCTTT. Encoded protein: CASSQDVDREAFF. The genes are TRBV4-1 and TRBJ1-1; TRBD1 might be the D (6 bases). The ends were cut back, 0 bases at V and 8 bases at J, with 10 bases in the middle. Germline V gives CDR1 MGHRA, CDR2 YSYEKL. CDR3 length: 13 residues.

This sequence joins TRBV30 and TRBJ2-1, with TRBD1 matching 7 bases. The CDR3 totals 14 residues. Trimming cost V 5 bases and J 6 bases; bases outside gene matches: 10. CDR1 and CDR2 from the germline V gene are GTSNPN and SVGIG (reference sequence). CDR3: CAWSSGTVSNEQFF. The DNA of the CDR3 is TGTGCCTGGTCCTCCGGGACAGTCTCCAATGAGCAGTTCTTC.

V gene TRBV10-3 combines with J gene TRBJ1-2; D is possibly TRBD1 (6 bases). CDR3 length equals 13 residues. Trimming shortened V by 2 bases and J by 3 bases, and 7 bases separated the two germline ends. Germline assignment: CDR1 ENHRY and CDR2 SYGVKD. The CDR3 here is CAISEGGDYGYTF. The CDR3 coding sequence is TGTGCCATCAGTGAGGGGGGCGACTATGGCTACACCTTC.

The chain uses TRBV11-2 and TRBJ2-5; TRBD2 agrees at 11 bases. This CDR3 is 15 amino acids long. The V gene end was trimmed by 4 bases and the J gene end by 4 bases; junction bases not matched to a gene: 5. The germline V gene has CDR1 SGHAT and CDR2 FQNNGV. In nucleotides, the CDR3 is TGTGCCAGCAGCTCTCTTGGACTAGCGGGAGAGACCCAGTACTTC. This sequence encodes CASSSLGLAGETQYF. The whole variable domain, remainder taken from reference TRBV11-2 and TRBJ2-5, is EAGVAQSPRYKIIEKRQSVAFWCNPISGHATLYWYQQILGQGPKLLIQFQNNGVVDDSQLPKDRFSAERLKGVDSTLKIQPAKLEDSAVYLCASSSLGLAGETQYFGPGTRLLVL.

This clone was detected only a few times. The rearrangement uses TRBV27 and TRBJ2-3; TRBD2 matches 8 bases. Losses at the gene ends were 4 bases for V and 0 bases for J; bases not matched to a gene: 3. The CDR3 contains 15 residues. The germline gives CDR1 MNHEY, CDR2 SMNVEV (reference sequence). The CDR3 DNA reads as TGTGCCAGCAGTTCAGCGGGGGAGAGCACAGATACGCAGTATTTT. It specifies CASSSAGESTDTQYF.

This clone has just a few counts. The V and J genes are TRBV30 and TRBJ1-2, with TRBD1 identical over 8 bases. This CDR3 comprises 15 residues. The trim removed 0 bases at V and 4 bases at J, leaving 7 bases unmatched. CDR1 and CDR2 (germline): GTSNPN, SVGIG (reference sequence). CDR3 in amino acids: CAWSVQGARGYGYTF. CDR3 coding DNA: TGTGCCTGGAGTGTCCAGGGGGCGCGAGGCTATGGCTACACCTTC.

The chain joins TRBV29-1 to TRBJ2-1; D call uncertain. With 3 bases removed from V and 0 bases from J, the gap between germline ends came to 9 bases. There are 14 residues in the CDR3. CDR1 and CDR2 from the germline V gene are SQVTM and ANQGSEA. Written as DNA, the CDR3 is TGCAGCGTTGAGGGTCAGAGCTCCTACAATGAGCAGTTCTTC. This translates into CSVEGQSSYNEQFF.

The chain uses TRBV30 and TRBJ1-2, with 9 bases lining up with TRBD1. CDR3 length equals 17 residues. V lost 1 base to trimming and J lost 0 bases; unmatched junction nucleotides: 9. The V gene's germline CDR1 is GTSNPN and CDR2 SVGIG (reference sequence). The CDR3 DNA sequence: TGTGCCTGGAGTGCCAAAACAGGGGGCATAACTAACTATGGCTACACCTTC. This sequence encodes CAWSAKTGGITNYGYTF.

CDR3: CASSLVWTGGNYGYTF. For the CDR3, the DNA is TGTGCCAGCAGTCTTGTATGGACAGGGGGCAACTATGGCTACACCTTC. The V call is TRBV27, the J call TRBJ1-2, with 11 nucleotides matching TRBD1. CDR3 size: 16 residues. The junction had 7 bases not matched to a gene; V was cut back by 5 bases and J by 2 bases. Germline V lookup: CDR1 MNHEY, CDR2 SMNVEV (reference sequence).

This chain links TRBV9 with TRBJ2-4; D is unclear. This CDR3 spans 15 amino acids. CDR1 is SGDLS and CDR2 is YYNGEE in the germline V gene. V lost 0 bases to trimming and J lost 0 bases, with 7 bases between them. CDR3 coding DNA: TGTGCCAGCAGCGTAGACCCAGCAGCCAAAAACATTCAGTACTTC. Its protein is CASSVDPAAKNIQYF. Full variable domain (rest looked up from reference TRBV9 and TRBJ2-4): DSGVTQTPKHLITATGQRVTLRCSPRSGDLSVYWYQQSLDQGLQFLIQYYNGEERAKGNILERFSAQQFPDLHSELNLSSLELGDSALYFCASSVDPAAKNIQYFGAGTRLSVL.